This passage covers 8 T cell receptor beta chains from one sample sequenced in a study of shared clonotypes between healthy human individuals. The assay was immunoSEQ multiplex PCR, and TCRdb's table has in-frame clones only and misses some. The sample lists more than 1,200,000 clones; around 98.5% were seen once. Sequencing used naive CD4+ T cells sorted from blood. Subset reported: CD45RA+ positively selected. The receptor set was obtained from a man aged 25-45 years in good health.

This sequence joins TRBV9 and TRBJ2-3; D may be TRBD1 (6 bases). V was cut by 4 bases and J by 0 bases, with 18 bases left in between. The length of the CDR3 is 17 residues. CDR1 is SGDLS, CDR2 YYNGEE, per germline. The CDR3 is CASSPRGEVLSTDTQYF. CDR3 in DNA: TGTGCCAGCAGCCCCAGGGGAGAGGTCCTCAGCACAGATACGCAGTATTTT.

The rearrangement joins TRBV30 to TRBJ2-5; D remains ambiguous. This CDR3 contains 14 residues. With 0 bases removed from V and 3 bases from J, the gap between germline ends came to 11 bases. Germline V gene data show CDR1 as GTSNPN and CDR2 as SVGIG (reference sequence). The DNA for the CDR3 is TGTGCCTGGAGTGTAGGCCATTTCGAAGAGACCCAGTACTTC. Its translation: CAWSVGHFEETQYF.

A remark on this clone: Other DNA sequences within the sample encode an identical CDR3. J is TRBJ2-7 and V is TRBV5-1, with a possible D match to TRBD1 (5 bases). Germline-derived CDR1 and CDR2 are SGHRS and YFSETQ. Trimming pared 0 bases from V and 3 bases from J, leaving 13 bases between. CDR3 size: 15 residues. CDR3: CASSLVAGSLYEQYF. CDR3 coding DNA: TGCGCCAGCAGCTTGGTAGCAGGGTCCCTCTACGAGCAGTACTTC.

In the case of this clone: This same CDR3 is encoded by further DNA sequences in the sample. CDR3 nucleotides: TGTGCCAGCTCACGGGACAGGGTGGGCCAAGAGACCCAGTACTTC. Its protein product is CASSRDRVGQETQYF. This chain links TRBV18 with TRBJ2-5; 9 nucleotides agree with TRBD1. The CDR3 has 15 amino acids. The V gene end was trimmed by 4 bases and the J gene end by 1 base; junction bases not matched to a gene: 4. Per germline, CDR1 KGHSH and CDR2 LQKENI. The whole variable domain, remainder taken from reference TRBV18 and TRBJ2-5, is NAGVMQNPRHLVRRRGQEARLRCSPMKGHSHVYWYRQLPEEGLKFMVYLQKENIIDESGMPKERFSAEFPKEGPSILRIQQVVRGDSAAYFCASSRDRVGQETQYFGPGTRLLVL.

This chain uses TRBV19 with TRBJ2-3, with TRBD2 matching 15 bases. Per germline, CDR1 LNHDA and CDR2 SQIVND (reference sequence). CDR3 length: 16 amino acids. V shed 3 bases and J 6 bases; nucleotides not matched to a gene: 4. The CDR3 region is CASSMGTSGRLDTQYF. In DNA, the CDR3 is TGTGCCAGTAGTATGGGGACTAGCGGGAGGTTGGATACGCAGTATTTT.

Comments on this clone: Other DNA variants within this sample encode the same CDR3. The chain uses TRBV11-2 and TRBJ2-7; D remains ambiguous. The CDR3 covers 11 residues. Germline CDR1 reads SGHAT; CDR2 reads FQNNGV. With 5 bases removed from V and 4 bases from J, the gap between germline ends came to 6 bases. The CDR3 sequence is CASSPRYEQYF. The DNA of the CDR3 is TGTGCCAGCAGCCCCCGGTACGAGCAGTACTTC.

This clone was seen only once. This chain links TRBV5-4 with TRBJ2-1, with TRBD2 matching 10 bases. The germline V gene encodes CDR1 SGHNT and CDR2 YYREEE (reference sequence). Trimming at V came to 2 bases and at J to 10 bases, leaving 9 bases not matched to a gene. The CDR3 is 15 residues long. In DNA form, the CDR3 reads TGTGCCAGCAGCTTTGGACTAGCGGCACAAAGGGAGCAGTTCTTC. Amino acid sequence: CASSFGLAAQREQFF.

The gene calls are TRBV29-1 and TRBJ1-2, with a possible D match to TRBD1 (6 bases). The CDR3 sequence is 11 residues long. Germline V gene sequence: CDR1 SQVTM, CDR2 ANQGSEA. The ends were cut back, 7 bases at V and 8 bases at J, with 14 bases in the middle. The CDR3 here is CSGGGSGGYTF. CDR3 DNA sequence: TGCAGCGGAGGGGGATCAGGGGGCTACACCTTC.